These 30 T cell receptor beta chains were all obtained from the same sample, sequenced in a study of T cell responses to AZD1222 COVID-19 vaccine. Produced via immunoSEQ multiplex PCR; TCRdb's table is partial and in-frame only. The sample shows 150,000 to 200,000 clones, approximately 90% of them seen only once. Sample: peripheral blood, taken on day 0 of AZD1222 vaccination. These receptors all stem from an adult in good health.

This clone appeared a single time. The V and J genes are TRBV9 and TRBJ2-7; 8 bases map to TRBD2. V was pared by 3 bases and J by 2 bases, with 4 bases of the junction left unmatched. Germline V gives CDR1 SGDLS, CDR2 YYNGEE. The CDR3 is 14 amino acids. The CDR3 spells CASSGRGDPYEQYF. CDR3 bases: TGTGCCAGCAGCGGGCGGGGGGATCCCTACGAGCAGTACTTC.

In its sample, this clone was seen once. The chain links TRBV3-1 (or the pseudogene TRBV3-2) to TRBJ2-3, with 15 nucleotides matching TRBD2. Trimming took 6 bases from V and 5 from J; bases not matched to a gene: 15. This CDR3 comprises 19 residues. Germline V CDR1 and CDR2: LGHDT, YNNKEL (reference sequence). The CDR3 region has the DNA TGTGCCAGCAGACCCAGGACTAGCGGGGGGGCCTTTCGAGAAGATACGCAGTATTTT. Its translation is CASRPRTSGGAFREDTQYF.

This clone has just one count. The chain carries TRBV29-1 and TRBJ1-2; tentative D call: TRBD1 (6 bases). The CDR3 extends over 12 amino acids. The V gene's germline CDR1 is SQVTM and CDR2 ANQGSEA. V lost 6 bases and J 4 bases, leaving 12 bases between the germline ends. Here the CDR3 reads CSVMTGAYGYTF. Written as DNA, the CDR3 is TGCAGCGTCATGACAGGTGCCTATGGCTACACCTTC.

This clone was observed a handful of times. The V call is TRBV6-2 or TRBV6-3, the J call TRBJ2-5, with D tentatively TRBD2 (5 bases). Germline V gives CDR1 MNHEY, CDR2 SVGEGT. The V and J ends lost 6 bases and 4 bases respectively, with 18 bases between them. The CDR3 extends over 15 amino acids. CDR3 nucleotide sequence: TGTGCCAGCAGCTATAACGGCCCAGGAGGAGAGACCCAGTACTTC. The encoded protein is CASSYNGPGGETQYF.

This chain uses TRBV7-8 with TRBJ2-1, with 7 bases identical to TRBD2. Germline assignment: CDR1 SGHVS and CDR2 FQNEAQ. The CDR3 length is 14 residues. Trimming at V came to 1 base and at J to 7 bases, leaving 4 bases not matched to a gene. The CDR3 DNA sequence: TGTGCCAGCAGCTTAGAACCCGGGGGGAATGAGCAGTTCTTC. Its protein product is CASSLEPGGNEQFF.

This chain uses TRBV6-5 with TRBJ2-3, with TRBD2 as a possible D gene (6 bases). V shed 5 bases and J shed 5 bases, with 17 bases lying between them. The CDR3 sequence is 15 residues long. In germline, CDR1 is MNHEY, CDR2 SVGAGI. CDR3 DNA sequence: TGTGCCAGCAGTCCCCCCGGGACTCCGATAGATACGCAGTATTTT. It is translated as CASSPPGTPIDTQYF.

This clone has a single count. CDR3 region: CASSYQGVTDTQYF. In DNA, the CDR3 is TGTGCCAGCAGTTATCAGGGGGTCACAGATACGCAGTATTTT. The chain uses TRBV6-5 and TRBJ2-3; the match to TRBD1 covers 7 bases. The trim removed 3 bases at V and 2 bases at J, leaving 2 bases unmatched. CDR1 is MNHEY and CDR2 is SVGAGI in the germline V gene. The CDR3 is 14 amino acids.

This clone was detected once. V and J are TRBV4-1 and TRBJ1-2; TRBD1 aligns across 8 bases. This CDR3 has 17 residues. The ends lost 2 bases at V and 6 bases at J; junction bases unmatched: 14. In germline, CDR1 is MGHRA, CDR2 YSYEKL. The CDR3 region has the DNA TGCGCCAGCAGCCAAATTATAGGACAGGGAAAGTGGAATGGCTACACCTTC. Amino acid sequence: CASSQIIGQGKWNGYTF.

This clone has just one count. The chain combines TRBV19 with TRBJ2-7, with TRBD2 identical over 7 bases. Trimming took 4 bases from V and 5 from J; bases not matched to a gene: 2. The CDR3 covers 12 residues. Germline V lookup: CDR1 LNHDA, CDR2 SQIVND (reference sequence). CDR3 loop: CASSRTSDEQYF. As DNA, the CDR3 is TGTGCCAGTAGTAGAACTAGCGACGAGCAGTACTTC.

The chain links TRBV20-1 to TRBJ1-3; D not resolved. This CDR3 has 11 residues. Per germline, CDR1 DFQATT and CDR2 SNEGSKA (reference sequence). V was trimmed by 5 bases and J by 5 bases, leaving 7 bases between them. CDR3 coding DNA: TGCAGTGCTCCCCTTAGAAACACCATATATTTT. Translated: CSAPLRNTIYF.

The chain uses TRBV28 and TRBJ1-1; TRBD1 matches 8 bases. J lost 4 bases, V lost 4 bases, and 5 bases had no gene match. Germline V gives CDR1 MDHEN, CDR2 SYDVKM. The length of the CDR3 is 14 residues. The CDR3 protein is CASSYRGWFTEAFF. As DNA, the CDR3 is TGTGCCAGCAGTTACAGGGGGTGGTTCACTGAAGCTTTCTTT.

The V and J genes are TRBV28 and TRBJ2-2, with a possible D match to TRBD1 (6 bases). The ends were cut back, 6 bases at V and 7 bases at J, with 15 bases in the middle. This CDR3 has 14 residues. The germline V gene encodes CDR1 MDHEN and CDR2 SYDVKM. The CDR3 nucleotides read TGTGCCAGCAGCCACCTTGAGGGGGTCGGGGAGCTGTTTTTT. Its translation is CASSHLEGVGELFF.

The genes are TRBV6-5 and TRBJ1-5; possibly TRBD1 for D (6 bases). The CDR3 length is 14 residues. Trimming cost V 6 bases and J 2 bases, with 11 bases left between them. CDR1 is MNHEY, CDR2 SVGAGI, per germline. CDR3 residues: CASRTGYGNQPQHF. In nucleotides, the CDR3 is TGTGCCAGCAGAACAGGGTATGGCAATCAGCCCCAGCATTTT.

This clone was seen once. J is TRBJ2-1 and V is TRBV4-3; D is unresolved. The germline V and J ends were trimmed by 1 base and 9 bases, with 4 bases remaining between them. The CDR3 covers 11 residues. CDR1 LGHNA and CDR2 YSLEER come from the germline V gene. The CDR3 nucleotides read TGCGCCAGCAGCCAAGGGCCTGAGCAGTTCTTC. This translates into CASSQGPEQFF.

This chain's CDR3 is CASSYSWLAGSQETQYF. The CDR3 DNA follows: TGTGCCAGCAGCTATAGCTGGCTAGCGGGGAGCCAAGAGACCCAGTACTTC. The chain couples TRBV7-6 to TRBJ2-5; TRBD2 matches 9 bases. The CDR3 sequence is 17 residues long. Germline V gene data show CDR1 as SGHVS and CDR2 as FNYEAQ. Trimming took 4 bases from V and 1 from J; bases not matched to a gene: 10.

This sequence joins TRBV7-8 and TRBJ2-2, with TRBD1 matching 8 bases. CDR3 length: 18 amino acids. V trimming: 3 bases; J trimming: 3 bases; junction bases outside the gene matches: 12. Germline-derived CDR1 and CDR2 are SGHVS and FQNEAQ. This CDR3 is CASSLGDRGGIYTGELFF. DNA for the CDR3: TGTGCCAGCAGCTTGGGAGACAGGGGCGGGATCTACACCGGGGAGCTGTTTTTT.

The chain links TRBV19 to TRBJ1-4; D uncertain. Between the trimmed V and J ends, which lost 3 bases and 8 bases, there was a span of 13 bases. Germline V lookup: CDR1 LNHDA, CDR2 SQIVND (reference sequence). There are 14 residues in the CDR3. In DNA form, the CDR3 reads TGTGCCAGTAGTATCCCCGTGGACCGGGAAAAACTGTTTTTT. It is translated as CASSIPVDREKLFF.

This sequence joins TRBV28 and TRBJ2-3, with D perhaps being TRBD1 or TRBD2 (5 bases each). The length of the CDR3 is 11 residues. In germline, CDR1 is MDHEN, CDR2 SYDVKM. V was trimmed by 6 bases and J by 6 bases, leaving 7 bases between them. Here the CDR3 DNA reads TGTGCCAGCAGGGGGGAGGATACGCAGTATTTT. This gives the protein CASRGEDTQYF.

The chain couples TRBV5-6 to TRBJ1-4, with 8 bases aligning to TRBD1. Germline-derived CDR1 and CDR2 are SGHDT and YYEEEE. CDR3 size: 15 residues. After removal of 4 bases from V and 3 bases from J, the junction contained 5 bases not matched to a gene. CDR3 amino acids: CASSPGTGANEKLFF. As DNA, the CDR3 is TGTGCCAGCAGCCCTGGGACAGGAGCTAATGAAAAACTGTTTTTT.

The chain has TRBV10-1 and TRBJ2-1, with TRBD2 matching 8 bases. After removal of 0 bases from V and 10 bases from J, the junction contained 11 bases not matched to a gene. The CDR3 has 16 amino acids. From germline, CDR1 is WNHNN and CDR2 SYGVQD (reference sequence). CDR3 nucleotides: TGCGCCAGCAGTGAGTCTTTAGGCGGGGGGCCGGGGGAGCAGTTCTTC. This encodes CASSESLGGGPGEQFF.

The chain links TRBV24-1 to TRBJ2-1; 9 bases align to TRBD1. Germline trimming cut 4 bases from V and 2 bases from J; bases unmatched to any gene: 5. The germline V gene encodes CDR1 KGHDR and CDR2 SFDVKD. This CDR3 contains 16 residues. The CDR3 coding sequence is TGTGCCACCAGTGACTCCCGGGACAGGGCCTACAATGAGCAGTTCTTC. Its protein product is CATSDSRDRAYNEQFF.

The rearrangement links TRBV7-2 to TRBJ1-2; possibly TRBD1 for D (6 bases). Per the germline V gene, CDR1 is SGHTA and CDR2 is FQGNSA. The V end was cut by 4 bases, the J end by 2 bases, with 14 bases between. This CDR3 region has 15 residues. The CDR3 nucleotides read TGTGCCAGCAGCTCCCCAGGGGAGGGAAACTATGGCTACACCTTC. Translating it yields CASSSPGEGNYGYTF.

The chain combines TRBV14 with TRBJ1-6; no clear D gene. CDR1 and CDR2 from the germline V gene are SGHDN and FVKESK. The CDR3 contains 14 residues. Trimming took 8 bases from V and 6 from J, leaving 14 bases between them. The CDR3 sequence: CASSNGVPNSPLHF. CDR3 nucleotides: TGTGCCAGCTCCAACGGGGTCCCTAATTCACCCCTCCACTTT. Filled out from reference TRBV14 and TRBJ1-6, the complete variable domain reads EAGVTQFPSHSVIEKGQTVTLRCDPISGHDNLYWYRRVMGKEIKFLLHFVKESKQDESGMPNNRFLAERTGGTYSTLKVQPAELEDSGVYFCASSNGVPNSPLHFGNGTRLTVT.

The V call is TRBV7-9, the J call TRBJ1-1; D unclear. The CDR3 sequence is 14 residues long. The germline V gene has CDR1 SEHNR and CDR2 FQNEAQ (reference sequence). V was trimmed by 0 bases and J by 6 bases, leaving 11 bases between them. CDR3 DNA sequence: TGTGCCAGCAGCTTAGCAGCGGGGTATGCTGAAGCTTTCTTT. Protein: CASSLAAGYAEAFF.

The chain is built from TRBV19 and TRBJ1-1; possible D gene TRBD1, 5 bases. The CDR3 loop spans 14 amino acids. Germline loops: CDR1 LNHDA, CDR2 SQIVND (reference sequence). V lost 1 base and J 1 base, leaving 7 bases between the germline ends. In DNA, the CDR3 is TGTGCCAGTAGTATAGTCCAGGGGAACACTGAAGCTTTCTTT. Translating it yields CASSIVQGNTEAFF.

The chain combines TRBV5-1 with TRBJ1-2; 7 positions agree with TRBD1. The junction had 15 bases not matched to a gene; V was cut back by 4 bases and J by 3 bases. CDR1 is SGHRS and CDR2 is YFSETQ in the germline V gene. This CDR3 spans 17 amino acids. This chain's CDR3 is CASSRTAGGRFDYGYTF. CDR3 nucleotide sequence: TGCGCCAGCAGCAGAACCGCAGGGGGGCGATTTGACTATGGCTACACCTTC.

The CDR3 DNA follows: TGTGCCAGCAGTCACGGCCCAAAGAACACTGAAGCTTTCTTT. Encoded protein: CASSHGPKNTEAFF. The chain carries TRBV3-1 (or the pseudogene TRBV3-2) and TRBJ1-1; D unresolved. The CDR3 covers 14 residues. CDR1 and CDR2 from the germline V gene are LGHDT and YNNKEL (reference sequence). V lost 6 bases and J lost 1, with 12 bases in between.

The chain employs TRBV10-3 and TRBJ1-1; TRBD1 is a possible D gene (6 bases). Germline assignment: CDR1 ENHRY and CDR2 SYGVKD. Trimming cost V 6 bases and J 1 base, with 18 bases left between them. CDR3 size: 16 residues. CDR3 protein: CAIRLGGGRQNTEAFF. The CDR3 region has the DNA TGTGCCATCAGACTAGGGGGGGGACGGCAGAACACTGAAGCTTTCTTT.

Only one count was recorded for this clone. The chain couples TRBV30 to TRBJ1-2; D not certain. V lost 2 bases, J lost 6 bases, and 10 bases lay in between. The V gene's germline CDR1 is GTSNPN and CDR2 SVGIG (reference sequence). CDR3 size: 12 residues. The CDR3 spells CAWSSAFNGYTF. The CDR3 DNA reads TGTGCCTGGAGTTCGGCTTTCAATGGCTACACCTTC. Drawing the rest from reference TRBV30 and TRBJ1-2, the complete variable domain is SQTIHQWPATLVQPVGSPLSLECTVEGTSNPNLYWYRQAAGRGLQLLFYSVGIGQISSEVPQNLSASRPQDRQFILSSKKLLLSDSGFYLCAWSSAFNGYTFGSGTRLTVV.

The V and J genes are TRBV28 and TRBJ2-1; 7 bases agree with TRBD2. V gave up 2 bases and J gave up 9 bases; unmatched junction bases: 10. Germline lookup yields CDR1 MDHEN and CDR2 SYDVKM. CDR3 size: 15 residues. CDR3 coding DNA: TGTGCCAGCAGTTTAATCGGGGGAGGGCCTAGTGAGCAGTTCTTC. It encodes CASSLIGGGPSEQFF.